The source of this T cell receptor (beta chain) is a study of CD4 and CD8 cells across lung adenocarcinoma regions. TCRdb re-derived calls from the PCR reads in MiXCR, one entry per CDR3 protein. The sample carries some 20,000 distinct CDR3 sequences, less than 65% recorded once. Donors had localized lung adenocarcinoma, a non-small cell lung cancer. This clonotype is categorized as medium-sized. Germline V gene data show CDR1 as MNHEY and CDR2 as SVGAGI. CDR3 length: 17 residues. Trimming cost V 2 bases and J 5 bases; bases outside gene matches: 11. The rearrangement uses TRBV6-5 and TRBJ2-1; 8 positions match TRBD2. Sequenced sample: CD8+ T cells from the center of a lung tumor. The sequence was obtained from a female donor with lung adenocarcinoma. The CD4 and CD8 labels of this study may be unreliable. CDR3 in DNA: TGTGCCAGCAGTTACCGGGGGGGGGGAAAGGGGAACAATGAGCAGTTCTTC. It codes for CASSYRGGGKGNNEQFF.